This T cell receptor (beta chain) was sequenced for a study of shared clonotypes between healthy human individuals. Among the donors, all were Caucasian adults who lived in Nashville, Tennessee. For genomic DNA, unsorted samples relied on approximately 81 million PBMCs. The table came from immunoSEQ multiplex PCR; TCRdb's copy has only in-frame clones and leaves some out. This sample yields about 490,000 clones, of which around 80% are seen a single time; over 10% belongs to the top ten. This clone was recorded only once. Antigen unknown. Study-level points and caveats: The sole specimen, blood, was sampled, and tissue repertoires likely differ. It was the few donors that limited the genetic and exposure-history diversity represented.

CDR1 is MNHNY and CDR2 is SVGAGI in the germline V gene (reference sequence). Trimming took 7 bases from V and 8 from J; bases not matched to a gene: 13. CDR3 length: 15 amino acids. What was sequenced was PBMCs. The gene calls are TRBV6-6 and TRBJ2-1; TRBD1 matches at 8 bases. The origin of this receptor is a woman in her 40s in good health. Some clones in this sample may be carry-over from other donors' samples. The CDR3 here is CASTPQGALPDEQFF. CDR3 nucleotides: TGTGCCAGCACCCCCCAGGGGGCCCTTCCTGATGAGCAGTTCTTC.